This T cell receptor beta chain was identified in a study of chemoradiotherapy in HPV16-positive cancers. Repertoires were sampled repeatedly during chemoradiotherapy. Study findings and constraints: Non-HPV-specific T cells did not expand in tumors during treatment, whereas candidate HPV-specific clones and E7-related motifs did. In HPV16-positive patients, HPV-responsive T-cell expansion tracked better recurrence-free survival.

Of note for this clone: Its antigen is as yet unknown.

Only in-frame clones appear in the TCRdb table, and some are missing; sequencing was by immunoSEQ multiplex PCR. This table has under 85,000 clones, about 90% appearing once. CDR1 is MNHNS and CDR2 is SASEGT in the germline V gene. Trimming at V came to 3 bases and at J to 6 bases, leaving 5 bases not matched to a gene. There are 14 residues in the CDR3. The V call is TRBV6-1, the J call TRBJ2-3; TRBD2 matches at 8 bases. The clonotype comes from a human donor with HPV-associated anogenital cancer. This specimen consisted of blood, obtained from a patient who underwent chemoradiotherapy. CDR3 DNA sequence: TGTGCCAGCAGTGATCGGGGGGGCCCGGATACGCAGTATTTT. As protein: CASSDRGGPDTQYF.